The TCR beta chain under discussion was sequenced for a study of blood T cells in healthy people across ages. The second PCR ran roughly 6 to 11 cycles with a sample-barcoded 5' primer and J-beta primers. Via MiXCR, TCRdb re-called the 5' RACE reads, giving one row per CDR3 protein. Of roughly 500,000 distinct CDR3 sequences listed, about 25% are singletons. Germline assignment: CDR1 DFQATT and CDR2 SNEGSKA (reference sequence). This CDR3 is built from 12 residues. This clonotype came up a few times. The genes are TRBV20-1 and TRBJ2-5; D unresolved. The J call is uncertain, as TRBJ2-1 better fits the DNA end. This receptor was taken from a woman in her 70s in good health. The specimen sequenced was blood. CDR3 DNA: TGCAGTGCTGCCCGGCCCAGCAGTGAGCAGTTCTTC. Protein sequence: CSAARPSSEQFF.